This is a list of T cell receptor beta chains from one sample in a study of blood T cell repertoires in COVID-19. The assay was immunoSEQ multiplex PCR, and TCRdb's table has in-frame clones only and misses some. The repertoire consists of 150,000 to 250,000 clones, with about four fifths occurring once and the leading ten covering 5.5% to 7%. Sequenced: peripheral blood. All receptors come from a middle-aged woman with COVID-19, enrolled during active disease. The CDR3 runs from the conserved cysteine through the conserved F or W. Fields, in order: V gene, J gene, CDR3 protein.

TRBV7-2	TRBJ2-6	CASSLDWGGSGANVLTF
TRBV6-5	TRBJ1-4	CASRGGQVNEKLFF
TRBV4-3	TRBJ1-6	CASSQGGRTYNSPLHF
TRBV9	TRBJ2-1	CASSISGRGDNEQFF
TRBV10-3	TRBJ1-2	CAISDRGRTNYGYTF
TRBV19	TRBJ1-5	CASTRALFGDQPQHF
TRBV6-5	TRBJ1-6	CASTLEAPYNSPLHF
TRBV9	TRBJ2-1	CASSELAGAAQFF
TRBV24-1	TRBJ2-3	CATSAGRETQYF
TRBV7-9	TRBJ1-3	CASSFGQNTIYF
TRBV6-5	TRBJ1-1	CASIPLISTEAFF
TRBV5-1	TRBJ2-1	CASSLVGGQGEQFF
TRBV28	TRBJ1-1	CASSVGDGGESAFF
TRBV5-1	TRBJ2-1	CASSSGTSGREQFF
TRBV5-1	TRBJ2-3	CASSLSPGTDTQYF
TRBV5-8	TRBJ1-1	CASSPRGMNTEAFF
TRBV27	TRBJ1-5	CASSPSLYQPQHF
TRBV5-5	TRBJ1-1	CASSSEGWTGNTEAFF
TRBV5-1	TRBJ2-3	CASSLASGRVDTQYF
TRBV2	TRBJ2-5	CASSLETQYF
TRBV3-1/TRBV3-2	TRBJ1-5	CASSQVRDQPQHF
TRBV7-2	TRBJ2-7	CASSLARQSYEQYF
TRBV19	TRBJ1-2	CASNYRTGGNYGYTF
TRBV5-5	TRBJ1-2	CASSRGQEGNGYTF
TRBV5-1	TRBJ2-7	CASSPHGTYEQYF